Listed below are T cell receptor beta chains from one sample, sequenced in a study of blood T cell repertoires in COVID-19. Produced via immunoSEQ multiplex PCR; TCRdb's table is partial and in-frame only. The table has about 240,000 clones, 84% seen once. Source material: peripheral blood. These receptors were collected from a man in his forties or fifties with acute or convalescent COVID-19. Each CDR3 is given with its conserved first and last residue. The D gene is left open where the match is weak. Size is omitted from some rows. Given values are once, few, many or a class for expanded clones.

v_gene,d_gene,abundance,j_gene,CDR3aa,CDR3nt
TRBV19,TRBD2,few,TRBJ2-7,CASSIGLADYEQYF,TGTGCCAGTAGTATCGGACTAGCGGACTACGAGCAGTACTTC
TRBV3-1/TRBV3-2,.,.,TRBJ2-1,CASSLENRGLVNEQFF,TGTGCCAGCAGCCTTGAGAACCGAGGGCTAGTCAATGAGCAGTTCTTC
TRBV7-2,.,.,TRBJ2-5,CASSLVVGRQETQYF,TGTGCCAGCAGCTTAGTAGTGGGGCGGCAAGAGACCCAGTACTTC
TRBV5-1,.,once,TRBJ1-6,CASSLGSRGTDSPLHF,TGCGCCAGCAGCTTGGGAAGTCGGGGGACGGATTCACCCCTCCACTTT
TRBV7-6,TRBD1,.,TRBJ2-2,CASRPGTGNTGELFF,TGTGCCAGCAGACCCGGGACAGGGAACACCGGGGAGCTGTTTTTT
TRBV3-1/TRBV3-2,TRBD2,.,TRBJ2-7,CASSRLAGEGSEQYF,TGTGCCAGCAGCCGACTAGCGGGAGAGGGAAGCGAGCAGTACTTC
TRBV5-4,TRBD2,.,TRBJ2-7,CASSFGTSYEQYF,TGTGCCAGCAGCTTTGGGACTAGCTACGAGCAGTACTTC
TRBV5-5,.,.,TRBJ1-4,CASGAWGPGNEKLFF,TGTGCCAGCGGGGCCTGGGGGCCGGGGAATGAAAAACTGTTTTTT
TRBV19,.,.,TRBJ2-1,CASSRQGSYNEQFF,TGTGCCAGTAGTAGGCAGGGCTCCTACAATGAGCAGTTCTTC
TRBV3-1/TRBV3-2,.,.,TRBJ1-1,CASSQGRSNTEAFF,TGTGCCAGCAGCCAGGGCAGGTCGAACACTGAAGCTTTCTTT
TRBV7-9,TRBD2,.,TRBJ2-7,CASSLAGVAEQYF,TGTGCCAGCAGCTTGGCGGGAGTCGCCGAGCAGTACTTC
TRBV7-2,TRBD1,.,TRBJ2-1,CASSFARGNEQFF,TGTGCCAGCAGCTTCGCCAGGGGGAATGAGCAGTTCTTC
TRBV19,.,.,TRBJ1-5,CASSMNGFSNQPQHF,TGTGCCAGTAGTATGAACGGTTTTAGCAATCAGCCCCAGCATTTT
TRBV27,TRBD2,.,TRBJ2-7,CASSLRGTSGAISYEQYF,TGTGCCAGCAGTTTAAGAGGGACTAGCGGGGCAATATCCTACGAGCAGTACTTC
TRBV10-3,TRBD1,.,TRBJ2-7,CAISEMTGTGSFEQYF,TGTGCCATCAGTGAGATGACCGGGACAGGGAGTTTCGAGCAGTACTTC
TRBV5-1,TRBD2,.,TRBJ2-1,CASIRDRELAGENNEQFF,TGCGCCAGCATCCGGGACAGAGAACTAGCGGGGGAAAACAATGAGCAGTTCTTC
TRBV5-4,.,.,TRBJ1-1,CASSLSPDTEAFF,TGTGCCAGCAGCTTGTCGCCGGACACTGAAGCTTTCTTT
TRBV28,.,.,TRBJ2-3,CASSGAHLDTQYF,TGTGCCAGCAGTGGAGCTCATTTGGATACGCAGTATTTT
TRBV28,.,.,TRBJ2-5,CASSLVEGTPETQYF,TGTGCCAGCAGTTTAGTGGAGGGAACCCCGGAGACCCAGTACTTC
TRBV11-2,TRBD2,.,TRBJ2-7,CASSSTSGSFHEQYF,TGTGCCAGCAGCTCTACTAGCGGGAGTTTCCACGAGCAGTACTTC
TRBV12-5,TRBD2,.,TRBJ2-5,CASGSAGVVGRETQYF,TGTGCTAGTGGCTCCGCGGGGGTGGTTGGTAGGGAGACCCAGTACTTC
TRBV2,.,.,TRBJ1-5,CASSPSTVNQPQHF,TGTGCCAGCAGTCCGTCCACAGTAAATCAGCCCCAGCATTTT
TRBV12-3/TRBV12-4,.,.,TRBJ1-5,CASIENSNQPQHF,TGTGCCAGCATAGAGAATAGCAATCAGCCCCAGCATTTT
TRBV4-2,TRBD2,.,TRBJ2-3,CASSHQRKTAGGPTDTQYF,TGTGCCAGCAGCCACCAAAGAAAAACAGCGGGAGGCCCCACAGATACGCAGTATTTT
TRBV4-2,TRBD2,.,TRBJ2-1,CASSQDQLAGADNEQFF,TGTGCCAGCAGCCAAGATCAACTAGCGGGGGCCGACAATGAGCAGTTCTTC
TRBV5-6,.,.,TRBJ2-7,CASSYWDGGTTYEQYF,TGTGCCAGCAGCTATTGGGACGGGGGAACGACCTACGAGCAGTACTTC
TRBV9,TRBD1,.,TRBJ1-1,CASSSGQGVEAFF,TGTGCCAGCAGCTCCGGACAGGGGGTTGAAGCTTTCTTT